Listed here is a single TCR beta chain. Germline CDR1 is MNHEY and CDR2 is SMNVEV (reference sequence). CDR3 length: 15 residues. Trimming removed 3 bases from V and 9 bases from J; junction bases left unmatched: 10. This table comes from immunoSEQ multiplex PCR, and its TCRdb copy is limited to in-frame clones, with some not included. The table shows 85,000 to 100,000 clones, with approximately 92% occurring only once. This sample was taken from a study of T cell changes during pregnancy in multiple sclerosis. V and J are TRBV27 and TRBJ2-1, with 8 bases identical to TRBD1. The sample consisted of peripheral blood, taken after pregnancy. The clonotype comes from a female donor with multiple sclerosis, enrolled in a pregnancy study. The CDR3 spells CASSLDRDRWGEQFF. The CDR3 DNA reads TGTGCCAGCAGTTTGGACAGGGACCGATGGGGTGAGCAGTTCTTC.